The 2 T cell receptor beta chains presented below share a single source sample, sequenced in a study of T-cell reconstitution after alpha-beta-depleted transplantation in children. The TCRbeta library was prepared with unique molecular identifiers. In TCRdb, the PCR reads were re-called with MiXCR into one record per CDR3 protein. This table holds about 980,000 distinct CDR3 sequences, 25% to 30% found once. The source was PBMCs, mostly from graft donor cells, collected 360 days after TCRalphabeta/CD19-depleted stem cell transplant. The receptor set was obtained from a boy in the first two years of life who had a stem cell transplant for SCID, so the T cells may come from the graft donor.

This clonotype was seen just once. The V and J genes are TRBV12-3 or TRBV12-4 and TRBJ2-1; D gene unclear. The V and J ends lost 2 bases and 0 bases respectively, with 11 bases between them. This CDR3 has 16 residues. The CDR3 DNA sequence: TGTGCCAGCAGTTTACTTACAGCAAGCTCCTACAATGAGCAGTTCTTC. Protein sequence: CASSLLTASSYNEQFF.

This clonotype turned up a few times. The V gene is TRBV5-1, the J gene TRBJ2-7, with D uncertain. The CDR3 runs 14 residues. V lost 6 bases, J lost 3 bases, and 16 bases lay in between. The V gene's germline CDR1 is SGHRS and CDR2 YFSETQ. The CDR3 nucleotides read TGCGCCAGCAACCCCGTAGGAACGCGCTACGAGCAGTACTTC. Translation gives CASNPVGTRYEQYF. Together with reference TRBV5-1 and TRBJ2-7, the CDR3 gives the full variable domain: KAGVTQTPRYLIKTRGQQVTLSCSPISGHRSVSWYQQTPGQGLQFLFEYFSETQRNKGNFPGRFSGRQFSNSRSEMNVSTLELGDSALYLCASNPVGTRYEQYFGPGTRLTVT.